These 26 T cell receptor beta chains were all obtained from the same sample, sequenced in a study of cytomegalovirus exposure and HLA in healthy donors. The PCR contained 60 Vbeta and 13 Jbeta primers. Method: immunoSEQ multiplex PCR; TCRdb's copy keeps in-frame clones and lacks some. Here the sample spans approximately 74,000 clones, over 75% being singletons. Sequencing used PBMCs. Receptors were obtained from a middle-aged man in good health and CMV-seronegative.

The chain has TRBV7-8 and TRBJ2-3, with 7 bases identical to TRBD2. Germline values: CDR1 SGHVS, CDR2 FQNEAQ. J lost 2 bases, V lost 6 bases, and 14 bases had no gene match. The CDR3 totals 17 residues. The CDR3 here is CASSLSLISGTTDTQYF. The CDR3 DNA follows: TGTGCCAGCAGTTTAAGCCTCATAAGCGGGACCACAGATACGCAGTATTTT.

The chain joins TRBV20-1 to TRBJ2-5, with D possibly TRBD1 on 5 matching bases. V lost 7 bases and J lost 2, with 8 bases in between. This CDR3 has 11 residues. Germline V gives CDR1 DFQATT, CDR2 SNEGSKA (reference sequence). CDR3 coding DNA: TGCAGTGGACAGAAACAAGAGACCCAGTACTTC. Translation gives CSGQKQETQYF.

A single count supports this clone. The gene calls are TRBV28 and TRBJ1-2; 9 bases match TRBD1. The length of the CDR3 is 16 residues. Trimming cost V 2 bases and J 4 bases; bases outside gene matches: 8. Germline-derived CDR1 and CDR2 are MDHEN and SYDVKM. CDR3 DNA: TGTGCCAGCAGTTTAGGGGGACAGGGCGTCGCCTATGGCTACACCTTC. Amino acid sequence: CASSLGGQGVAYGYTF.

V and J are TRBV2 and TRBJ2-1; 8 bases map to TRBD2. CDR3 length: 14 amino acids. Germline CDR1 is SNHLY and CDR2 is FYNNEI. V lost 8 bases, J lost 9 bases, and 12 bases stayed unmatched. The CDR3 sequence is CASRPGLESGEQFF. The CDR3 DNA follows: TGTGCCAGCCGACCGGGACTAGAGAGCGGTGAGCAGTTCTTC. Full variable domain (outside the CDR3, taken from reference TRBV2 and TRBJ2-1): EPEVTQTPSHQVTQMGQEVILRCVPISNHLYFYWYRQILGQKVEFLVSFYNNEISEKSEIFDDQFSVERPDGSNFTLKIRSTKLEDSAMYFCASRPGLESGEQFFGPGTRLTVL.

The V and J genes are TRBV13 and TRBJ2-7, with 7 positions matching TRBD2. Germline loops: CDR1 PRHDT, CDR2 FYEKMQ (reference sequence). The length of the CDR3 is 13 residues. Trimming took 1 base from V and 3 from J; bases not matched to a gene: 0. CDR3 DNA sequence: TGTGCCAGCAGCTTAGAGCGGGACTACGAGCAGTACTTC. Protein sequence: CASSLERDYEQYF.

The CDR3 is CASSLVGAGANVLTF. The CDR3 DNA reads TGCGCCAGCAGCTTGGTCGGGGCTGGGGCCAACGTCCTGACTTTC. The genes are TRBV5-1 and TRBJ2-6; D might be TRBD2 (5 bases). Germline CDR1 is SGHRS and CDR2 is YFSETQ. The CDR3 runs 15 residues. Trimming took off 0 bases at V and 2 bases at J, with 6 bases between the two ends.

The J gene is TRBJ2-1, the V gene TRBV10-3, with a tentative D call TRBD2 (6 bases). CDR3 length: 18 amino acids. Deletions cut 7 bases from V and 1 base from J, with 23 bases between. Germline loops: CDR1 ENHRY, CDR2 SYGVKD. CDR3 bases: TGTGCCATCACCCCGAACCCCACTAGCATGGGGTCCTACAATGAGCAGTTCTTC. This sequence encodes CAITPNPTSMGSYNEQFF.

The V call is TRBV7-8, the J call TRBJ1-3, with D maybe TRBD1 (6 bases). Deletions cut 5 bases from V and 0 bases from J, with 11 bases between. CDR3 size: 15 residues. Germline V gene sequence: CDR1 SGHVS, CDR2 FQNEAQ. In DNA form, the CDR3 reads TGTGCCAGCAGCCCACGCAGGGGCTCTGGAAACACCATATATTTT. It codes for CASSPRRGSGNTIYF.

The table lists this clone with a few counts. The chain combines TRBV6-1 with TRBJ1-2; 7 nucleotides match TRBD1. With 5 bases clipped from V and 0 bases from J, the junction kept 3 bases outside the gene matches. Germline loops: CDR1 MNHNS, CDR2 SASEGT. CDR3 size: 14 residues. CDR3 protein: CASSLDRTNYGYTF. CDR3 bases: TGTGCCAGCAGTTTGGACAGGACTAACTATGGCTACACCTTC.

V is TRBV11-2 and J is TRBJ2-7; D is possibly TRBD1 (5 bases). This CDR3 has 16 residues. Trimming removed 5 bases from V and 0 bases from J, with 17 bases in between. Germline assignment: CDR1 SGHAT and CDR2 FQNNGV. CDR3 bases: TGTGCCAGCAGCCCCCAACCGAAGGGGTTCTCCTACGAGCAGTACTTC. Encoded protein: CASSPQPKGFSYEQYF.

The table lists this clone with a few counts. The rearrangement links TRBV5-1 to TRBJ2-7, with TRBD2 matching 8 bases. Trimming cost V 2 bases and J 6 bases; bases outside gene matches: 7. The CDR3 totals 14 residues. In germline, CDR1 is SGHRS, CDR2 YFSETQ. The CDR3 sequence: CASSFSGGAGEQYF. The CDR3 nucleotides read TGCGCCAGCAGCTTTTCGGGGGGGGCTGGCGAGCAGTACTTC.

This clone is a singleton in its sample. J is TRBJ2-1 and V is TRBV28; 10 bases are a match to TRBD1. The CDR3 is 20 residues long. Germline V gives CDR1 MDHEN, CDR2 SYDVKM. The ends lost 1 base at V and 6 bases at J; junction bases unmatched: 18. CDR3 nucleotide sequence: TGTGCCAGCAGTTTATTATCCGGGACAGGGGTTCGTTTGGTCGTCAATGAGCAGTTCTTC. It yields the protein CASSLLSGTGVRLVVNEQFF. Combining the CDR3 with reference TRBV28 and TRBJ2-1 gives the whole variable domain DVKVTQSSRYLVKRTGEKVFLECVQDMDHENMFWYRQDPGLGLRLIYFSYDVKMKEKGDIPEGYSVSREKKERFSLILESASTNQTSMYLCASSLLSGTGVRLVVNEQFFGPGTRLTVL.

The V gene is TRBV7-2, the J gene TRBJ2-5, with D possibly TRBD1 on 6 matching bases. Germline CDR1 is SGHTA and CDR2 is FQGNSA. The V end was cut by 0 bases, the J end by 1 base, with 9 bases between. The CDR3 spans 15 residues. DNA of the CDR3: TGTGCCAGCAGCTTAGCTGGACAGCTCCAAGAGACCCAGTACTTC. Translating gives CASSLAGQLQETQYF.

The chain is built from TRBV7-9 and TRBJ2-1; tentatively, D is TRBD2 (6 bases). The germline V and J ends were trimmed by 0 bases and 9 bases, with 12 bases remaining between them. The CDR3 sequence is 14 residues long. Germline CDR1 SEHNR, CDR2 FQNEAQ (reference sequence). CDR3 in DNA: TGTGCCAGCAGCTTAGCGGGAGGTCTCAGTGAGCAGTTCTTC. Translation: CASSLAGGLSEQFF.

In regard to this clone: Additional DNA sequences in this sample encode the identical CDR3. The chain recombines TRBV28 with TRBJ2-7, with D hard to call. The length of the CDR3 is 15 residues. Per germline, CDR1 MDHEN and CDR2 SYDVKM. V shed 6 bases and J shed 0 bases, with 15 bases lying between them. CDR3: CASSPRLIRSYEQYF. The CDR3 DNA reads as TGTGCCAGCAGCCCGCGCCTTATTCGCTCCTACGAGCAGTACTTC.

The J gene is TRBJ2-2, the V gene TRBV18; no clear D gene. V lost 6 bases and J lost 2, with 16 bases in between. The CDR3 sequence is 16 residues long. Germline V lookup: CDR1 KGHSH, CDR2 LQKENI. The DNA for the CDR3 is TGTGCCAGCTCCCCGATGCGTTTTGGTAACACCGGGGAGCTGTTTTTT. Translated: CASSPMRFGNTGELFF. The complete variable domain, with remaining parts taken from reference TRBV18 and TRBJ2-2, reads NAGVMQNPRHLVRRRGQEARLRCSPMKGHSHVYWYRQLPEEGLKFMVYLQKENIIDESGMPKERFSAEFPKEGPSILRIQQVVRGDSAAYFCASSPMRFGNTGELFFGEGSRLTVL.

The genes are TRBV29-1 and TRBJ2-1, with D perhaps matching TRBD2 (6 bases). The CDR3 runs 15 residues. V lost 7 bases and J lost 9, with 25 bases in between. Germline V gene sequence: CDR1 SQVTM, CDR2 ANQGSEA. The CDR3 spells CSAQVGGMRFTEQFF. CDR3 sequence (DNA): TGCAGCGCCCAAGTCGGGGGTATGCGCTTTACTGAGCAGTTCTTC.

The V gene is TRBV11-1, the J gene TRBJ2-7, with 10 bases identical to TRBD2. After removal of 3 bases from V and 4 bases from J, the junction contained 3 bases not matched to a gene. CDR3 length: 14 amino acids. Per the germline V gene, CDR1 is SGHAT and CDR2 is FQDESV (reference sequence). CDR3 sequence reads: CASSFLAGDYEQYF. The DNA for the CDR3 is TGTGCCAGCAGCTTCCTAGCGGGAGATTACGAGCAGTACTTC.

The sample holds a few counts of this clone. The chain combines TRBV6-6 with TRBJ1-4; tentatively, D is TRBD1 (5 bases). The CDR3 consists of 14 residues. Germline lookup yields CDR1 MNHNY and CDR2 SVGAGI (reference sequence). The ends were cut back, 0 bases at V and 5 bases at J, with 7 bases in the middle. In DNA form, the CDR3 reads TGTGCCAGCAGTTACTCCCACAGGAATGAAAAACTGTTTTTT. Translating gives CASSYSHRNEKLFF.

This clone was observed a single time. The V call is TRBV11-2, the J call TRBJ1-2; 9 bases line up with TRBD1. This CDR3 has 16 amino acids. The ends lost 1 base at V and 0 bases at J; junction bases unmatched: 3. Looked up from germline, CDR1 is SGHAT and CDR2 is FQNNGV. The CDR3 loop reads CASSLVGTGTNYGYTF. The CDR3 DNA reads TGTGCCAGCAGCTTAGTCGGGACAGGGACTAACTATGGCTACACCTTC.

The J gene is TRBJ1-4, the V gene TRBV7-9; TRBD1 matches 9 bases. The CDR3 is 15 amino acids. Germline V gene sequence: CDR1 SEHNR, CDR2 FQNEAQ (reference sequence). Losses at the gene ends were 8 bases for V and 8 bases for J; bases not matched to a gene: 12. The CDR3 loop is CASGLGGTGNEKLFF. CDR3 DNA sequence: TGTGCCAGCGGGCTTGGGGGGACAGGGAACGAAAAACTGTTTTTT.

This clone was seen once. The chain is built from TRBV5-1 and TRBJ2-3, with D perhaps matching TRBD2 (6 bases). The germline gives CDR1 SGHRS, CDR2 YFSETQ. Trimming took off 6 bases at V and 3 bases at J, with 17 bases between the two ends. This CDR3 spans 15 amino acids. The CDR3 DNA sequence: TGCGCCAGCACCCTGGGGGGAGCGGGTACAGATACGCAGTATTTT. This gives the protein CASTLGGAGTDTQYF.

The gene calls are TRBV6-6 and TRBJ2-5; D is uncertain. Germline V lookup: CDR1 MNHNY, CDR2 SVGAGI (reference sequence). The V end lost 4 bases, the J end lost 4 bases, and 7 bases lay between the germline ends. The CDR3 is made up of 12 amino acids. CDR3 residues: CASSSQPETQYF. Here the CDR3 DNA reads TGTGCCAGCAGTTCACAGCCAGAGACCCAGTACTTC.

The CDR3 nucleotides read TGTGCCAGCAGCGAGAGGGAATGGGGTCAGCCCCAGCATTTT. This encodes CASSEREWGQPQHF. This chain links TRBV14 with TRBJ1-5; D is ambiguous. The germline V and J ends were trimmed by 5 bases and 6 bases, with 14 bases remaining between them. The V gene's germline CDR1 is SGHDN and CDR2 FVKESK. This CDR3 contains 14 residues.

The chain joins TRBV19 to TRBJ2-2, with 14 bases lining up with TRBD2. J was trimmed by 6 bases and V by 6 bases; bases with no gene match: 0. There are 14 residues in the CDR3. CDR1 LNHDA and CDR2 SQIVND come from the germline V gene (reference sequence). CDR3 in amino acids: CASRGLAGAGELFF. CDR3 coding DNA: TGTGCCAGTAGGGGACTAGCGGGAGCCGGGGAGCTGTTTTTT.

This chain connects TRBV25-1 to TRBJ2-3, with D possibly matching TRBD1 (5 bases). V dropped 6 bases and J dropped 1 base, with 23 bases sitting between them. CDR1 is MGHDK, CDR2 SYGVNS, per germline. The CDR3 contains 18 residues. The DNA for the CDR3 is TGTGCCAGCAGATCCGACTCCGACAGCTTGCGAGGCACAGATACGCAGTATTTT. This encodes CASRSDSDSLRGTDTQYF.